The clone carrying this T cell receptor (beta chain) was found once. As yet, its antigen is unknown. The sample comes from a study of cytomegalovirus exposure and HLA in healthy donors. Findings and limits, study-wide: Cytomegalovirus status was reportedly diagnosed by the classifier with high specificity and sensitivity.

Profiling relied on immunoSEQ multiplex PCR, and the TCRdb table lists in-frame clones only, not all of them. The repertoire holds 250,000 to 400,000 clones, roughly 87% seen once, with around 0.88% in the top ten. The V gene end was trimmed by 9 bases and the J gene end by 0 bases; junction bases not matched to a gene: 4. Germline CDR1 MNHNS, CDR2 SASEGT. CDR3 length equals 14 residues. V is TRBV6-1 and J is TRBJ2-2; TRBD1 matches at 7 bases. The origin of this receptor is a man aged 25 to 40 in good health and CMV-seronegative. Specimen: PBMCs. CDR3 sequence reads: CASKDRSNTGELFF. The CDR3 nucleotides are TGTGCCAGTAAGGACAGGTCGAACACCGGGGAGCTGTTTTTT.